A single sample is the source of the 21 T cell receptor beta chains below, sequenced in a study of T cells after yellow fever vaccination (dated by TCRdb to about 2019). Library creation used 5' RACE. The run used an Illumina HiSeq 2500. TCRdb took the public reads, trimmed them with fastp at Q25, ran MiXCR for clone calling and kept in-frame beta chains. Merged by CDR3 protein, the rows form single entries marked with the most common genes and DNA. This sample comprises roughly 32,000 distinct CDR3 sequences, 6% to 8.5% of them detected only once. 22% of the sample comes from the top ten. According to the study, the label for this sample's treatment or condition signals: live attenuated yellow fever vaccine strain. The sequences come from PBMCs, either bulk or a sorted T-cell subset (CD4+, CD8+, memory, or dextramer-sorted; not recorded which), collected on the day of the first yellow fever vaccination. The receptors were gathered from a man aged 18 to 29 who received the YFV17D yellow fever vaccine.

This clonotype was counted at least ten times. The chain combines TRBV19 with TRBJ2-2, with 8 nucleotides matching TRBD1. This CDR3 has 17 residues. Germline V gene sequence: CDR1 LNHDA, CDR2 SQIVND (reference sequence). V lost 2 bases, J lost 5 bases, and 10 bases stayed unmatched. DNA for the CDR3: TGTGCCAGTAGTATATCTCGCCTCAGGGGGCATACCGGGGAGCTGTTTTTT. Protein sequence: CASSISRLRGHTGELFF.

This clonotype was detected ten times or more. The chain links TRBV4-2 to TRBJ1-5; 7 nucleotides line up with TRBD1. Losses at the gene ends were 0 bases for V and 2 bases for J; bases not matched to a gene: 4. From germline, CDR1 is LGHNA and CDR2 YNFKEQ. The CDR3 consists of 16 residues. CDR3 bases: TGTGCCAGCAGCCAAGATCACGGGACAGGCAATCAGCCCCAGCATTTT. It is translated as CASSQDHGTGNQPQHF.

The chain has TRBV11-2 and TRBJ2-3; 9 positions match TRBD2. CDR3 length equals 16 residues. Germline lookup yields CDR1 SGHAT and CDR2 FQNNGV. J lost 3 bases, V lost 5 bases, and 9 bases had no gene match. The DNA of the CDR3 is TGTGCCAGCAGCCTTTTAGCGGGGGCGATGACAGATACGCAGTATTTT. It codes for CASSLLAGAMTDTQYF.

This clonotype was found many times. The gene calls are TRBV30 and TRBJ1-1; unclear D gene. The CDR3 sequence is 13 residues long. Trimming cost V 4 bases and J 11 bases, with 20 bases left between them. Germline lookup yields CDR1 GTSNPN and CDR2 SVGIG (reference sequence). The CDR3 nucleotides read TGTGCCTGGACTTCGGATGGGCCCCGGGAGGCTTTCTTT. Its protein is CAWTSDGPREAFF.

This clonotype was seen a handful of times. The CDR3 loop is CASSYSTGQHFSGNTIYF. As DNA, the CDR3 is TGTGCCAGCAGTTACTCGACAGGACAGCATTTCTCTGGAAACACCATATATTTT. The chain recombines TRBV6-2 or TRBV6-3 with TRBJ1-3; D perhaps matches TRBD1 (6 bases). The CDR3 sequence is 18 residues long. With 0 bases removed from V and 0 bases from J, the gap between germline ends came to 15 bases. Germline values: CDR1 MNHEY, CDR2 SVGEGT.

This clonotype was detected many times. The chain has TRBV11-2 and TRBJ2-3; TRBD2 matches at 9 bases. The trim removed 4 bases at V and 4 bases at J, leaving 3 bases unmatched. In germline, CDR1 is SGHAT, CDR2 FQNNGV. This CDR3 is built from 14 residues. The CDR3 is CASSSTSGSDTQYF. Here the CDR3 DNA reads TGTGCCAGCAGCTCGACTAGCGGTTCAGATACGCAGTATTTT.

This clonotype was found many times. The chain combines TRBV20-1 with TRBJ2-1; the match to TRBD2 covers 8 bases. The CDR3 sequence is 18 residues long. The V segment lost 4 bases and the J segment 0 bases; nucleotides outside the gene matches: 14. The germline gives CDR1 DFQATT, CDR2 SNEGSKA (reference sequence). CDR3 DNA: TGCAGTGCTACCGGGAGGGCTAGCGGGCCCGGCTCCTACAATGAGCAGTTCTTC. Translated, it gives CSATGRASGPGSYNEQFF.

This clonotype occurred a few times. The chain has TRBV4-3 and TRBJ1-2; no clear D. V lost 1 base to trimming and J lost 5 bases, with 5 bases between them. CDR1 LGHNA and CDR2 YSLEER come from the germline V gene. The CDR3 covers 12 residues. This CDR3 reads CASSQGPYGYTF. The CDR3 DNA reads as TGCGCCAGCAGCCAAGGGCCGTATGGCTACACCTTC.

This clonotype was counted only a few times. J is TRBJ2-1 and V is TRBV15; 9 bases match TRBD2. Per germline, CDR1 LNHNV and CDR2 YYDKDF (reference sequence). The CDR3 sequence is 15 residues long. The junction had 1 base not matched to a gene; V was cut back by 0 bases and J by 4 bases. The CDR3 here is CATSRDAGGYNEQFF. Here the CDR3 DNA reads TGTGCCACCAGCAGAGATGCGGGGGGGTACAATGAGCAGTTCTTC.

V and J are TRBV20-1 and TRBJ2-5; 9 bases are shared with TRBD2. CDR1 and CDR2 from the germline V gene are DFQATT and SNEGSKA (reference sequence). There are 17 residues in the CDR3. Losses at the gene ends were 0 bases for V and 1 base for J; bases not matched to a gene: 9. In DNA, the CDR3 is TGCAGTGCTAGAGATTTTGGCCAGCGGGGGGCCCAAGAGACCCAGTACTTC. Translation gives CSARDFGQRGAQETQYF.

The chain uses TRBV19 and TRBJ1-1; the D gene is possibly TRBD1 (6 bases). The CDR3 loop spans 13 amino acids. Trimming removed 8 bases from V and 5 bases from J, with 15 bases in between. The V gene's germline CDR1 is LNHDA and CDR2 SQIVND (reference sequence). The DNA for the CDR3 is TGTGCCAGTCGTACTAACAGGGATACTGAAGCTTTCTTT. It codes for CASRTNRDTEAFF.

This clonotype showed up many times. This sequence joins TRBV10-1 and TRBJ2-2; D not resolved. CDR1 is WNHNN, CDR2 SYGVQD, per germline (reference sequence). With 4 bases removed from V and 1 base from J, the gap between germline ends came to 4 bases. The CDR3 length is 13 residues. The CDR3 nucleotides read TGCGCCAGCAGTGGTCGGAACACCGGGGAGCTGTTTTTT. It yields the protein CASSGRNTGELFF.

Worth noting for this clonotype: This may be a read error, as it is one base from a much larger clone. This sequence joins TRBV2 and TRBJ1-5; D is unclear. Germline V gene sequence: CDR1 SNHLY, CDR2 FYNNEI. The CDR3 sequence is 15 residues long. CDR3 amino acids: CPSRLGMRGNQPQHF. CDR3 nucleotides: TGTCCCAGCAGACTGGGGATGAGGGGCAATCAGCCCCAGCATTTT.

This clonotype occurred many times. The V call is TRBV5-1, the J call TRBJ2-3; no clear D. CDR1 and CDR2 from the germline V gene are SGHRS and YFSETQ. Trimming stripped 0 bases from V and 0 bases from J, with 8 bases between. The CDR3 extends over 15 amino acids. The CDR3 DNA is TGCGCCAGCAGCTTGGCGCCCAGAAGCACAGATACGCAGTATTTT. It codes for CASSLAPRSTDTQYF.

CDR3 sequence: CASSLGLYNEQFF. In DNA, the CDR3 is TGTGCCAGCAGCTTGGGACTGTACAATGAGCAGTTCTTC. V usage is TRBV7-9 and J usage is TRBJ2-1; D might be TRBD2 (6 bases). The CDR3 contains 13 residues. From germline, CDR1 is SEHNR and CDR2 FQNEAQ (reference sequence). Trimming removed 3 bases from V and 4 bases from J, with 7 bases in between.

The chain carries TRBV3-1 and TRBJ2-2; 7 nucleotides line up with TRBD1. The V gene end was trimmed by 11 bases and the J gene end by 1 base; junction bases not matched to a gene: 22. Per germline, CDR1 LGHDT and CDR2 YNNKEL (reference sequence). This CDR3 has 19 residues. CDR3 sequence (DNA): TGTGCCTCCTGCCAAATATCCACTCACCGACAGGGGAACACCGGGGAGCTGTTTTTT. This translates into CASCQISTHRQGNTGELFF.

This clonotype was counted at least ten times. The chain recombines TRBV19 with TRBJ2-2; D might be TRBD1 (6 bases). CDR3 length: 17 amino acids. Germline CDR1 is LNHDA and CDR2 is SQIVND (reference sequence). The V end was cut by 4 bases, the J end by 3 bases, with 18 bases between. Here the CDR3 DNA reads TGTGCCAGTAGTACCCCAAAAGGACAGTCTTACACCGGGGAGCTGTTTTTT. This encodes CASSTPKGQSYTGELFF.

There are many counts of this clonotype. CDR3 protein: CASSVSSSSYNEQFF. The CDR3, as DNA: TGTGCCAGCAGTGTCTCATCGAGCTCCTACAATGAGCAGTTCTTC. V is TRBV5-4 and J is TRBJ2-1; no clear D. Per the germline V gene, CDR1 is SGHNT and CDR2 is YYREEE (reference sequence). V gave up 5 bases and J gave up 0 bases, with 12 bases separating them. The length of the CDR3 is 15 residues.

This clonotype has ten or more counts. V usage is TRBV4-2 and J usage is TRBJ2-6, with TRBD1 matching over 10 bases. The CDR3 is made up of 16 amino acids. Trimming at V came to 4 bases and at J to 4 bases, leaving 4 bases not matched to a gene. Germline V gene data show CDR1 as LGHNA and CDR2 as YNFKEQ. DNA of the CDR3: TGTGCCAGCAGCCCCGACAGGGGGCAGGGGGCCAACGTCCTGACTTTC. Translation: CASSPDRGQGANVLTF.

There are many counts of this clonotype. This rearrangement joins TRBV5-5 to TRBJ2-2; 10 positions match TRBD2. The CDR3 is made up of 16 amino acids. CDR1 and CDR2 from the germline V gene are SGHKS and YYEKEE (reference sequence). The V gene end was trimmed by 3 bases and the J gene end by 4 bases; junction bases not matched to a gene: 6. The CDR3 loop reads CASSSLAGGPTGELFF. The CDR3 DNA reads as TGTGCCAGCAGCTCTTTAGCGGGGGGCCCCACCGGGGAGCTGTTTTTT.

This clonotype has a count of ten or more. The V call is TRBV25-1, the J call TRBJ1-5, with D unresolved. Germline CDR1 MGHDK, CDR2 SYGVNS. Trimming took 6 bases from V and 9 from J, leaving 12 bases between them. The CDR3 covers 12 residues. In DNA, the CDR3 is TGTGCCAGCAGGGCCGGCACCGGGCCCCAGCATTTT. This translates into CASRAGTGPQHF.